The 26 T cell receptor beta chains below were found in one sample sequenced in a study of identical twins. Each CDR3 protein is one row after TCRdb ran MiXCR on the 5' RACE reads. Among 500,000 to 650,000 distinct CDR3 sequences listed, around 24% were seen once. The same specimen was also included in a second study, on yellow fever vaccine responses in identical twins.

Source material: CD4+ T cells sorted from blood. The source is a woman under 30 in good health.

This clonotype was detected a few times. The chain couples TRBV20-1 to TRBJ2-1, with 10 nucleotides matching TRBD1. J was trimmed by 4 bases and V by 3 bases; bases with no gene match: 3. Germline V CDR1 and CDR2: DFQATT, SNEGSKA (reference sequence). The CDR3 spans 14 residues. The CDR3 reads CSARGQGYYNEQFF. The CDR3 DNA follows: TGCAGTGCTAGGGGACAGGGGTATTACAATGAGCAGTTCTTC.

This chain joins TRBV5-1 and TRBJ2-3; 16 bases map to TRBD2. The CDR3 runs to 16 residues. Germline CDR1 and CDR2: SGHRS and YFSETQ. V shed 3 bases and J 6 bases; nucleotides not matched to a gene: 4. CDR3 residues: CASSWGLAGGPDTQYF. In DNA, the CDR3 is TGCGCCAGCAGCTGGGGACTAGCGGGGGGGCCTGATACGCAGTATTTT.

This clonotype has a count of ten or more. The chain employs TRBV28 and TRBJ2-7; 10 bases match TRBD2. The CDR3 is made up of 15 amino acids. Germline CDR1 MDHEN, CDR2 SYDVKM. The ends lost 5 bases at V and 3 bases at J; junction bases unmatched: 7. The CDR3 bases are TGTGCCAGCAGTCTAACTAGCGGGACGGTCTACGAGCAGTACTTC. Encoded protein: CASSLTSGTVYEQYF.

The CDR3 sequence: CASSPMTEEKLFF. CDR3 nucleotide sequence: TGCGCCAGCAGCCCCATGACAGAGGAAAAACTGTTTTTT. The rearrangement links TRBV5-1 to TRBJ1-4, with a possible D match to TRBD1 (5 bases). CDR3 length: 13 amino acids. V gave up 4 bases and J gave up 8 bases, with 12 bases separating them. Germline values: CDR1 SGHRS, CDR2 YFSETQ.

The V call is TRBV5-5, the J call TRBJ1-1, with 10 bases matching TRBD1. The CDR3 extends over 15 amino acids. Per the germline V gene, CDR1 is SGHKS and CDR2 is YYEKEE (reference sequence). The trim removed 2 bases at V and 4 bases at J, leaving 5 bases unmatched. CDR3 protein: CASSFGTGAATEAFF. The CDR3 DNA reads TGTGCCAGCAGCTTCGGGACAGGGGCGGCCACTGAAGCTTTCTTT. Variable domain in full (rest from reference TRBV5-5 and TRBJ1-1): DAGVTQSPTHLIKTRGQQVTLRCSPISGHKSVSWYQQVLGQGPQFIFQYYEKEERGRGNFPDRFSARQFPNYSSELNVNALLLGDSALYLCASSFGTGAATEAFFGQGTRLTVV.

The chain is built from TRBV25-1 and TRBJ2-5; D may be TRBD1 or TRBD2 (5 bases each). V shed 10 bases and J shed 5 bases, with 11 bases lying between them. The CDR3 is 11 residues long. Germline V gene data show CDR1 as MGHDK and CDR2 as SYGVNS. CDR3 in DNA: TGTGCCACCACAGAGGGGGAGACCCAGTACTTC. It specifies CATTEGETQYF.

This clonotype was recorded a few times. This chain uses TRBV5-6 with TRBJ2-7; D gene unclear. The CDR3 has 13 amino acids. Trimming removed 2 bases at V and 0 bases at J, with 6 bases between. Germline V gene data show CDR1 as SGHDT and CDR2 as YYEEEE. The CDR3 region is CASSFPNSYEQYV. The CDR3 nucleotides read TGTGCCAGCAGCTTTCCGAACTCCTACGAGCAGTACGTC.

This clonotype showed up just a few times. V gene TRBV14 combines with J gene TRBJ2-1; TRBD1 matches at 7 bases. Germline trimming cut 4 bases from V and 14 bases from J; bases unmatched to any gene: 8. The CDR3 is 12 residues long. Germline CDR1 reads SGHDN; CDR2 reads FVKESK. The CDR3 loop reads CASSPDRLSKFF. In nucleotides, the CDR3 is TGTGCCAGCAGCCCGGACAGGTTGAGTAAGTTCTTC.

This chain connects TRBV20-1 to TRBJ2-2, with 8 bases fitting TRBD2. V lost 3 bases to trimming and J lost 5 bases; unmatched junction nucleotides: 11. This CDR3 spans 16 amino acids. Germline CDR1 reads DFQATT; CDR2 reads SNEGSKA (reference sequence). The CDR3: CSASRTSTSGTGELFF. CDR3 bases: TGCAGTGCTAGTAGGACTAGCACCTCCGGTACCGGGGAGCTGTTTTTT.

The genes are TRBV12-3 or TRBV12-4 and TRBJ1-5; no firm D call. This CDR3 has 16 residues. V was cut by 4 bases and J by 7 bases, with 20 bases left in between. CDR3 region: CASSWGHAGIHQPQHF. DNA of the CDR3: TGTGCCAGCAGTTGGGGTCACGCTGGGATCCACCAGCCCCAGCATTTT.

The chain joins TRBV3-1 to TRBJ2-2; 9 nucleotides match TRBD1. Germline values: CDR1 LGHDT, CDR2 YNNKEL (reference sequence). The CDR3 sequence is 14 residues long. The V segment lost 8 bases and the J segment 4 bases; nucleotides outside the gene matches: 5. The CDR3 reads CASRGQGITGELFF. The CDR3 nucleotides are TGTGCCAGCCGAGGACAGGGGATCACCGGGGAGCTGTTTTTT.

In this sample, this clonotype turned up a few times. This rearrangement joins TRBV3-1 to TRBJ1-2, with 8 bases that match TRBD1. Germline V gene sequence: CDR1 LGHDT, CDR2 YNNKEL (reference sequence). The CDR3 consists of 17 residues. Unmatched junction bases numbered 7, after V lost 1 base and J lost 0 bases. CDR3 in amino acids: CASSQVSGGFTNYGYTF. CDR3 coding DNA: TGTGCCAGCAGCCAAGTTTCAGGGGGCTTTACTAACTATGGCTACACCTTC.

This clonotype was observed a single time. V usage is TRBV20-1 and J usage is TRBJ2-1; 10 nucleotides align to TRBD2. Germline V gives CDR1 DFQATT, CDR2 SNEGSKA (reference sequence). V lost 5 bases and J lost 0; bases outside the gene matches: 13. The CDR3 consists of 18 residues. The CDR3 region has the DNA TGCAGTGCTTTGGTTTTAGCGGGGGGCATCAGCTCCTACAATGAGCAGTTCTTC. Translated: CSALVLAGGISSYNEQFF.

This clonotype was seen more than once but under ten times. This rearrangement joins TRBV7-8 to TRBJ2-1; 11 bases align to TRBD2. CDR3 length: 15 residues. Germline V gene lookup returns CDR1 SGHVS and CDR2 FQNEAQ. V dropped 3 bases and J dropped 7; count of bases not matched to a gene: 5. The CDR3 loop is CASSLPGLAENEQFF. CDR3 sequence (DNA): TGTGCCAGCAGCTTGCCGGGACTAGCGGAAAATGAGCAGTTCTTC.

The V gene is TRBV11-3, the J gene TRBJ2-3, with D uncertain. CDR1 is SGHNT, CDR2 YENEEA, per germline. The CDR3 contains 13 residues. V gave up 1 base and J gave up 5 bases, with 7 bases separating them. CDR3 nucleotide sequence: TGTGCCAGCAGCTTAGTCCATTTAGATACGCAGTATTTT. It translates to CASSLVHLDTQYF.

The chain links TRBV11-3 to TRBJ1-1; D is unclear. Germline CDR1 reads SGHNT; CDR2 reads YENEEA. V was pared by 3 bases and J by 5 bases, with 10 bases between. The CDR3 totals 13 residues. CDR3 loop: CASSFPGRTEAFF. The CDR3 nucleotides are TGTGCCAGCAGCTTTCCGGGAAGGACTGAAGCTTTCTTT.

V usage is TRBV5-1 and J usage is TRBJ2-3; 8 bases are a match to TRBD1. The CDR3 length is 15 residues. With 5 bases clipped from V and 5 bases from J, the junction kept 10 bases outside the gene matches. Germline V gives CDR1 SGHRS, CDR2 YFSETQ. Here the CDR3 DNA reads TGCGCCAGCAGTGGTGACAGGGGACGGGTAGATACGCAGTATTTT. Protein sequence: CASSGDRGRVDTQYF.

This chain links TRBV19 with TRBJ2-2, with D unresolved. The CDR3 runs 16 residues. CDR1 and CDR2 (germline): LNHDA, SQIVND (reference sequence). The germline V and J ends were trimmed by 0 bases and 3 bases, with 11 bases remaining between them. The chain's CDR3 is CASSIEGWEYTGELFF. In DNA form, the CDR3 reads TGTGCCAGTAGTATAGAAGGTTGGGAATACACCGGGGAGCTGTTTTTT.

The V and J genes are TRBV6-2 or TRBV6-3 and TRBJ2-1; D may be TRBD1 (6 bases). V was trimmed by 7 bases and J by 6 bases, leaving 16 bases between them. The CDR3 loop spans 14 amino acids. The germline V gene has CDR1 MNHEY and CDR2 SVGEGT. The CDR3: CASMGAHQLNEQFF. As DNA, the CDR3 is TGTGCCAGCATGGGGGCTCACCAGCTCAATGAGCAGTTCTTC.

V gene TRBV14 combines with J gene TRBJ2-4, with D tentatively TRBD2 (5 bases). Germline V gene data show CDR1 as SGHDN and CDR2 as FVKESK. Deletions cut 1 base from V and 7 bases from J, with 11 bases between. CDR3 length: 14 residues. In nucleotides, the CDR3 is TGTGCCAGCAGCCAAGGCCGCTTAGCGAACATTCAGTACTTC. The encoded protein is CASSQGRLANIQYF. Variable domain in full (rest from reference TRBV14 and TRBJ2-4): EAGVTQFPSHSVIEKGQTVTLRCDPISGHDNLYWYRRVMGKEIKFLLHFVKESKQDESGMPNNRFLAERTGGTYSTLKVQPAELEDSGVYFCASSQGRLANIQYFGAGTRLSVL.

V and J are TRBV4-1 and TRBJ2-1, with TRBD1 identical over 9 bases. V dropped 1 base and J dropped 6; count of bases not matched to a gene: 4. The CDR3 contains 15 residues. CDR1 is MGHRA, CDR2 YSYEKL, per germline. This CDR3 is CASSQGDRVVNEQFF. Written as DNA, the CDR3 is TGCGCCAGCAGCCAAGGGGACAGGGTCGTCAATGAGCAGTTCTTC.

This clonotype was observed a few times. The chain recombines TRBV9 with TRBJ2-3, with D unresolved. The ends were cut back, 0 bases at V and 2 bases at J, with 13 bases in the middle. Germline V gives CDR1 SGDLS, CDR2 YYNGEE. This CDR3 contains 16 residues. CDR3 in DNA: TGTGCCAGCAGCGTAGTTTCAGCAATGGCCACAGATACGCAGTATTTT. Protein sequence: CASSVVSAMATDTQYF.

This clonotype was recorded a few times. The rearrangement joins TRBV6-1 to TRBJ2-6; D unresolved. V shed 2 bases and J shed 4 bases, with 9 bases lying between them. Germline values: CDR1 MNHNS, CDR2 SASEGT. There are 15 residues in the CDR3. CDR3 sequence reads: CASSEIRAGANVLTF. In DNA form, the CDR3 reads TGTGCCAGCAGTGAAATTCGCGCCGGGGCCAACGTCCTGACTTTC.

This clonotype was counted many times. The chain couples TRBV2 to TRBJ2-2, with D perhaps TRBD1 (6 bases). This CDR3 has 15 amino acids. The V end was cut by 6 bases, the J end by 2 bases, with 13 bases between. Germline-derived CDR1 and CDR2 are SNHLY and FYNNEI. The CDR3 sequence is CASSVTGLNTGELFF. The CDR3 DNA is TGTGCCAGCAGCGTTACAGGGCTCAACACCGGGGAGCTGTTTTTT.

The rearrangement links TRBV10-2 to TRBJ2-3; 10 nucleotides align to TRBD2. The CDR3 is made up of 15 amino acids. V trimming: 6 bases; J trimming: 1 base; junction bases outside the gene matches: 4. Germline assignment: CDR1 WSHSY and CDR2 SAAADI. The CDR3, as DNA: TGCGCCAGCAGGATGCTAGCGGGGGGCACAGATACGCAGTATTTT. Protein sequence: CASRMLAGGTDTQYF.

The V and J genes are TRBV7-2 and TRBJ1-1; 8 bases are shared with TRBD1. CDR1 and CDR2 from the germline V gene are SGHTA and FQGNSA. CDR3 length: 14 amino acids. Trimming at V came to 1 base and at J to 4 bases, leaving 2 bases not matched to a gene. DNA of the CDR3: TGTGCCAGCAGCTTAGTCACAGGGGGCACTGAAGCTTTCTTT. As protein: CASSLVTGGTEAFF.